This T cell receptor beta chain is drawn from a study of cytomegalovirus exposure and HLA in healthy donors. Study-wide results and caveats: While the bulk of TCR sequences proved rare, some public TCRs turned up in many donors. Donors were assumed by presence/absence analyses to have roughly uniform sequencing depth.

As regards this clone: Its antigen is not identified.

All the people who gave samples were healthy bone marrow donors. V lost 5 bases, J lost 4 bases, and 8 bases lay in between. CDR1 SNHLY and CDR2 FYNNEI come from the germline V gene. The CDR3 is made up of 13 amino acids. With 60 Vbeta and 13 Jbeta primers, the PCR was carried out. The method was immunoSEQ multiplex PCR; TCRdb's version includes in-frame clones alone and lacks a portion of them. The sample totals around 140,000 clones. The source of this sequence is a woman between 40 and 50 years old in good health and CMV-seronegative. The J gene is TRBJ1-4, the V gene TRBV2, with D hard to call. The material sequenced was PBMCs. The CDR3 region has the DNA TGTGCCAGCAGTAGCGACTATAATGAAAAACTGTTTTTT. Translation gives CASSSDYNEKLFF.